This T cell receptor (beta chain) came from a study of blood T cells in healthy people across ages. Broader study findings: A greater number of naive CD4+ cells and higher diversity distinguished long-lived donors from aged donors. Among T cells, TCR beta diversity per million cells dropped roughly linearly as age rose. There was no known CMV status for donors, so expanded clonotype changes were possibly confounded.

On this clonotype: The antigen remains undetermined.

A J-beta primer mix and a sample-barcoded 5' primer were used in a second PCR of roughly 6 to 11 cycles. TCRdb passed the 5' RACE reads through MiXCR, listing each CDR3 protein once. Of 650,000 to 800,000 distinct CDR3 sequences in the sample, 44% are singletons; the top ten hold about 19%. V dropped 6 bases and J dropped 2 bases, with 15 bases sitting between them. This CDR3 is 14 amino acids long. Germline V gene sequence: CDR1 DFQATT, CDR2 SNEGSKA (reference sequence). Sequenced: blood. The TCR was taken from a man between 60 and 75 years old in good health. The V call is TRBV20-1, the J call TRBJ2-3, with D tentatively TRBD1 or TRBD2 (6 bases each). DNA for the CDR3: TGCAGTGCCCCAGGGGTAGCGGTCACAGATACGCAGTATTTT. This sequence encodes CSAPGVAVTDTQYF.